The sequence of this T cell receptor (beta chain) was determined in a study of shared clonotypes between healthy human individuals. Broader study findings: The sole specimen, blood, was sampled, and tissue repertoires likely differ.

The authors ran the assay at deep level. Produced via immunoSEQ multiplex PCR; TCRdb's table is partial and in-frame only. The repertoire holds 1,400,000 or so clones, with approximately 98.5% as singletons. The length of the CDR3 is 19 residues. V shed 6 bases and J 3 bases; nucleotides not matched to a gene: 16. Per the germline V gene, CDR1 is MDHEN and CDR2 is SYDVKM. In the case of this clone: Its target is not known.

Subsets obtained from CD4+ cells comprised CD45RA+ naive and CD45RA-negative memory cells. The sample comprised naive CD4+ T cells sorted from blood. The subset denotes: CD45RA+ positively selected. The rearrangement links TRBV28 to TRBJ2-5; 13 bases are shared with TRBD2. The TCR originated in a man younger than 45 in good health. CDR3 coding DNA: TGTGCCAGCAGCGGGGGACTAGCGGGATTGGGGAAGTGGGAAGAGACCCAGTACTTC. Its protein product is CASSGGLAGLGKWEETQYF.